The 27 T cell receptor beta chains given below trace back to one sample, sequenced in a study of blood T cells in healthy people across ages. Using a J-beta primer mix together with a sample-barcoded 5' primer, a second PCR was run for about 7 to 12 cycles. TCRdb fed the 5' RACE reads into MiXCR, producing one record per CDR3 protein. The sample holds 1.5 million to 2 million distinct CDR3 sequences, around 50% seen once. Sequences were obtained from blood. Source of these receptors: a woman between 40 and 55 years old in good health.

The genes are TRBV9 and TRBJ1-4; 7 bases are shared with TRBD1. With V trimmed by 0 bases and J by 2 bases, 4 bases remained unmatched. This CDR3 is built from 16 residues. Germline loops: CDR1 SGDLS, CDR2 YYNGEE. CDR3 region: CASSVETGRTNEKLFF. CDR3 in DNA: TGTGCCAGCAGCGTAGAGACAGGGCGCACTAATGAAAAACTGTTTTTT.

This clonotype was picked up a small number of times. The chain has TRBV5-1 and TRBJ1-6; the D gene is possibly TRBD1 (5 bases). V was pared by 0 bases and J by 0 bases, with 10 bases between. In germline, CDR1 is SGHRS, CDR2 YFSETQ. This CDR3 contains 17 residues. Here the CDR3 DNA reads TGCGCCAGCAGCTTGGCCGGGGGGAGCTCCTATAATTCACCCCTCCACTTT. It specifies CASSLAGGSSYNSPLHF.

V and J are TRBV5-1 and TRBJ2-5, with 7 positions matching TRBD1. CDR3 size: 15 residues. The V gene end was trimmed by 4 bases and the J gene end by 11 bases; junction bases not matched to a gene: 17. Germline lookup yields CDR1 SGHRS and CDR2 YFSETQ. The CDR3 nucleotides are TGCGCCAGCAGCCTCCCCCGGGACAGCTACAATGAGCAGTACTTC. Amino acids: CASSLPRDSYNEQYF. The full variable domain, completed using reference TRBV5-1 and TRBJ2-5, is KAGVTQTPRYLIKTRGQQVTLSCSPISGHRSVSWYQQTPGQGLQFLFEYFSETQRNKGNFPGRFSGRQFSNSRSEMNVSTLELGDSALYLCASSLPRDSYNEQYFGPGTRLLVL.

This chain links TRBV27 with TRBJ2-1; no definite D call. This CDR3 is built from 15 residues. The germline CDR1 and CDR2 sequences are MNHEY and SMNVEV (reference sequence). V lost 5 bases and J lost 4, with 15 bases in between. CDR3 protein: CASSPADSAYNEQFF. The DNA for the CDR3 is TGTGCCAGCAGTCCGGCGGATTCGGCGTACAATGAGCAGTTCTTC.

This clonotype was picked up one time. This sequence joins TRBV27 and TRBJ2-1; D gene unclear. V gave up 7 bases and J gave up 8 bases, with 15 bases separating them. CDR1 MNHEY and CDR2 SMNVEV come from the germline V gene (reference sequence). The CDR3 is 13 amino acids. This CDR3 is CASKGPLRDEQFF. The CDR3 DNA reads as TGTGCCAGCAAAGGGCCCCTTAGGGATGAGCAGTTCTTC.

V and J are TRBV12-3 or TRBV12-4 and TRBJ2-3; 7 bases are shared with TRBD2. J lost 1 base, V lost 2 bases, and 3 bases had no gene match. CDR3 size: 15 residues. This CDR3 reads CASSLSGARTDTQYF. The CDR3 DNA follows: TGTGCCAGCAGTTTAAGCGGGGCCCGCACAGATACGCAGTATTTT.

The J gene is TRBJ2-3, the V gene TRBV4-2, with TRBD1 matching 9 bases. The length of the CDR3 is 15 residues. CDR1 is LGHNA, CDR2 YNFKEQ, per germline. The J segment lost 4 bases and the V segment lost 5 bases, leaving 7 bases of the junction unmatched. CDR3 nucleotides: TGTGCCAGCAGCAAACAGGGGGCCGAGGCAGATACGCAGTATTTT. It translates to CASSKQGAEADTQYF.

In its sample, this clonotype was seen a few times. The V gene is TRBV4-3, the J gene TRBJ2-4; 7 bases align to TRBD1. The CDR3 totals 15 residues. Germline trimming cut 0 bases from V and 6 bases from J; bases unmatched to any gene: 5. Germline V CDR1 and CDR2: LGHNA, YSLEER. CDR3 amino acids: CASSQEVGGANIQYF. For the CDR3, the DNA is TGCGCCAGCAGCCAAGAAGTAGGGGGCGCAAACATTCAGTACTTC.

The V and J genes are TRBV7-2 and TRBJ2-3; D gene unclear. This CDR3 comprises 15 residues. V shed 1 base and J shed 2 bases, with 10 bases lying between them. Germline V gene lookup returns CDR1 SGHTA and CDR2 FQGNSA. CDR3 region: CASSLVGRFTDTQYF. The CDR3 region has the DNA TGTGCCAGCAGCTTAGTAGGGCGGTTCACAGATACGCAGTATTTT. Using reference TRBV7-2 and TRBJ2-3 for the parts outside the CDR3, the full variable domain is GAGVSQSPSNKVTEKGKDVELRCDPISGHTALYWYRQSLGQGLEFLIYFQGNSAPDKSGLPSDRFSAERTGGSVSTLTIQRTQQEDSAVYLCASSLVGRFTDTQYFGPGTRLTVL.

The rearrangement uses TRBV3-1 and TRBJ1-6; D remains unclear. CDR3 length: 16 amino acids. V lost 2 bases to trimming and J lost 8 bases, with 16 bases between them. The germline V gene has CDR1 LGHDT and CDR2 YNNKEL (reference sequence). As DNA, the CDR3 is TGTGCCAGCAGCCAATTAAATCTTGGGGATCATTCACCCCTCCACTTT. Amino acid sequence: CASSQLNLGDHSPLHF. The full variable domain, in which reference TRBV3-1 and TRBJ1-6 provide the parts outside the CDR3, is DTAVSQTPKYLVTQMGNDKSIKCEQNLGHDTMYWYKQDSKKFLKIMFSYNNKELIINETVPNRFSPKSPDKAHLNLHINSLELGDSAVYFCASSQLNLGDHSPLHFGNGTRLTVT.

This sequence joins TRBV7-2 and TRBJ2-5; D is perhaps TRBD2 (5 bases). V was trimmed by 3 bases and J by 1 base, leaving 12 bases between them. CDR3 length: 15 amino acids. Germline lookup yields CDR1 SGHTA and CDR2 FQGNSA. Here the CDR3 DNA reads TGTGCCAGCAGCTTTCGAAACGGGGTCCAAGAGACCCAGTACTTC. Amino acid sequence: CASSFRNGVQETQYF.

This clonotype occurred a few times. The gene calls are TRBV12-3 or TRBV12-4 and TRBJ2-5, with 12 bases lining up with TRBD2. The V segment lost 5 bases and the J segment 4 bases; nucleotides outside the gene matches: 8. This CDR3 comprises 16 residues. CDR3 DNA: TGTGCCAGCAGTCCAACTAGCGGGGGGCCGTCAGAGACCCAGTACTTC. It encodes CASSPTSGGPSETQYF.

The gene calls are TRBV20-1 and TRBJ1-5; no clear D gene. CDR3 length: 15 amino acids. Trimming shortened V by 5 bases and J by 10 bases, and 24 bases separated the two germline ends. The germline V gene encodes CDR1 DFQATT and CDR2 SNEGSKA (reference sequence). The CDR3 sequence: CSADHPVSKNPPQHF. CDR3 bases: TGCAGTGCTGACCACCCGGTCTCAAAAAACCCACCCCAGCATTTT.

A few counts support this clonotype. DNA of the CDR3: TGCAGCGCCCGACAGGGGGCAGGCACTGAAGCTTTCTTT. Its protein is CSARQGAGTEAFF. V and J are TRBV29-1 and TRBJ1-1, with 10 bases that match TRBD1. J was trimmed by 4 bases and V by 7 bases; bases with no gene match: 6. This CDR3 contains 13 residues. The germline gives CDR1 SQVTM, CDR2 ANQGSEA.

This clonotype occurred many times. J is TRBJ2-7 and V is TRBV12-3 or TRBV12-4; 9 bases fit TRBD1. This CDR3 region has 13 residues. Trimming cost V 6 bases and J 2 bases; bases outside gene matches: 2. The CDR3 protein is CASRGQGAYEQYF. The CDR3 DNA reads TGTGCCAGCAGGGGACAGGGAGCCTACGAGCAGTACTTC.

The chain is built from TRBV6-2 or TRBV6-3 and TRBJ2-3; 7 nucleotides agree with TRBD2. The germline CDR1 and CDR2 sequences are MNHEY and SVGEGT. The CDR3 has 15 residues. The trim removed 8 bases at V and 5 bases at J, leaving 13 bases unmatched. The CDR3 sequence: CASQETSTGLDTQYF. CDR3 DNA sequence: TGTGCCAGCCAGGAGACTAGCACAGGATTAGATACGCAGTATTTT.

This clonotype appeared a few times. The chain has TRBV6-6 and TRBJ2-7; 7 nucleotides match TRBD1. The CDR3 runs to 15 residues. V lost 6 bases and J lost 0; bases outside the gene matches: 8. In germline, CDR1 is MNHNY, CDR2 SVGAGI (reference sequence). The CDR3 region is CASSNGQVSSYEQYF. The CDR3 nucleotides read TGTGCCAGCAGCAATGGACAGGTCAGCTCCTACGAGCAGTACTTC.

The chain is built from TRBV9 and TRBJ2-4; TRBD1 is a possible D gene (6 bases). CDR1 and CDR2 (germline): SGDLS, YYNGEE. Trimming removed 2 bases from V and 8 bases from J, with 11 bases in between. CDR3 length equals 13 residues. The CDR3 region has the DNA TGTGCCAGCAGCGTCGAGGGGGATGACATTCAGTACTTC. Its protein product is CASSVEGDDIQYF.

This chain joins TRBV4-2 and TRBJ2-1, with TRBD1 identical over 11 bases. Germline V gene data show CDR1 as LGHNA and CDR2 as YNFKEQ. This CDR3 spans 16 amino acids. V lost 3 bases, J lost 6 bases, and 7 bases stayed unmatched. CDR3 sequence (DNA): TGTGCCAGCAGCCATTACGGACAGGGGGCATTCAATGAGCAGTTCTTC. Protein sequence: CASSHYGQGAFNEQFF.

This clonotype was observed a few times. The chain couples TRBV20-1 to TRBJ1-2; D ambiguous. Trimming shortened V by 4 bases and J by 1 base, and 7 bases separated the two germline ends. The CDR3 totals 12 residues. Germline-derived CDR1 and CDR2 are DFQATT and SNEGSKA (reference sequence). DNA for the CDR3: TGCAGTGCTACTGACCTTAACTATGGCTACACCTTC. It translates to CSATDLNYGYTF.

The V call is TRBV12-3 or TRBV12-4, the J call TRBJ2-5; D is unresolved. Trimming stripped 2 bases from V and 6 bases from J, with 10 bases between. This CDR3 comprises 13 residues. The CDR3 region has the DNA TGTGCCAGCAGTTTATGGTTGGGAAAGACCCAGTACTTC. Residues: CASSLWLGKTQYF.

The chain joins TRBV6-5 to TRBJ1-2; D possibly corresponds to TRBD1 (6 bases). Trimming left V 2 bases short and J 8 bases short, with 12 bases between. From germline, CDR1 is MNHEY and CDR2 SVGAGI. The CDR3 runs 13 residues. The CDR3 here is CASSYAQGYGYTF. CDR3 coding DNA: TGTGCCAGCAGTTACGCACAGGGTTACGGCTACACCTTC.

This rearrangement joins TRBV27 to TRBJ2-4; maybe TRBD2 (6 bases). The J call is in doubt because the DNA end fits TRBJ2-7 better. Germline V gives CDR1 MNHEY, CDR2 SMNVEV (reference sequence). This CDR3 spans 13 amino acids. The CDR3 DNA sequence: TGTGCCAGCAGTTGGGTAGAGGGACTCGAGCAGTACTTC. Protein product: CASSWVEGLEQYF.

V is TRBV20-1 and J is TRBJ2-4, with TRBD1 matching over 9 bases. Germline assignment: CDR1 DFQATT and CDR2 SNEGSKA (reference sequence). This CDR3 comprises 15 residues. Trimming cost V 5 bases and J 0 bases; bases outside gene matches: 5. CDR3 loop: CSAPDRGVAKNIQYF. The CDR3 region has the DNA TGCAGTGCTCCAGACAGGGGGGTAGCCAAAAACATTCAGTACTTC.

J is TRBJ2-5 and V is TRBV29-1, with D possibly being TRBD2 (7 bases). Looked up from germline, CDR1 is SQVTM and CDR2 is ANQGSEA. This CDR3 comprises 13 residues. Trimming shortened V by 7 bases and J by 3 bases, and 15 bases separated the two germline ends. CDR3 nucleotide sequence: TGCAGCGCCCTAGCGGACAGAGAAGAGACCCAGTACTTC. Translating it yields CSALADREETQYF. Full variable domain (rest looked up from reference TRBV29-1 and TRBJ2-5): SAVISQKPSRDICQRGTSLTIQCQVDSQVTMMFWYRQQPGQSLTLIATANQGSEATYESGFVIDKFPISRPNLTFSTLTVSNMSPEDSSIYLCSALADREETQYFGPGTRLLVL.

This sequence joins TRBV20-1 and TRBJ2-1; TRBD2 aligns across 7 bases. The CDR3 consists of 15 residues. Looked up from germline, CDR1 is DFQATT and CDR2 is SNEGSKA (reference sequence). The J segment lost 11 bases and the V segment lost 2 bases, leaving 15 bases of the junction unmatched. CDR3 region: CSARIGGTSMNKQFF. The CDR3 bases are TGCAGTGCTAGAATCGGGGGGACGTCCATGAATAAGCAGTTCTTC.

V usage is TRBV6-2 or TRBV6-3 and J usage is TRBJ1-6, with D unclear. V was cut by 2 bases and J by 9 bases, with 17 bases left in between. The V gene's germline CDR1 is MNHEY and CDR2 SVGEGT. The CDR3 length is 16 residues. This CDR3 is CASSYAASTSSSPLHF. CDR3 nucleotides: TGTGCCAGCAGTTACGCTGCTTCAACCTCAAGTTCACCCCTCCACTTT.